Sequencing of this T cell receptor beta chain was carried out in a study of OX40 agonist ivuxolimab in advanced cancers. The CDR3 runs to 16 residues. Germline CDR1 and CDR2: SGDLS and YYNGEE. Trimming shortened V by 2 bases and J by 4 bases, and 16 bases separated the two germline ends. Assay used: immunoSEQ multiplex PCR; TCRdb lists only in-frame clones, some missing. The top ten hold around 0.68% of the sample, which has nearly 50,000 clones, 70% to 90% seen once. Systemic immunosuppression or a history of autoimmune disease excluded patients. Peripheral blood came from all dose cohorts at three timepoints.

Sequenced here: CD4+ or CD8+ T cells sorted from blood, sampled in a trial of the OX40 agonist ivuxolimab. This chain uses TRBV9 with TRBJ2-1, with unresolved D. This receptor was taken from an adult with an advanced solid tumor such as melanoma, head and neck, liver or kidney cancer. The CDR3 is CASSVGPDLTYNEQFF. In DNA, the CDR3 is TGTGCCAGCAGCGTCGGGCCCGACCTTACATACAATGAGCAGTTCTTC.